This entry features one T cell receptor beta chain sequence. In the original analysis: Estimation of nucleated cell counts relied on the amplification of reference gene primers. Libraries were prepared by immunoSEQ multiplex PCR; TCRdb keeps only in-frame clonotypes and omits some of them. V, J and clone size are those of that table, while D and trimming were read from the DNA. This sample has some 260,000 clones, with about 80% found just once. The V and J ends lost 10 bases and 6 bases respectively, with 24 bases between them. Germline CDR1 reads MDHEN; CDR2 reads SYDVKM. The CDR3 consists of 15 residues. This specimen comes from a study of blood T cell repertoires in COVID-19. Overall study: Sites across the United States, Italy and Spain contributed samples from acute and convalescent COVID-19. From T cells, B-cell-depleted T cells, or PBMCs came the material, which was cDNA or gDNA.

The sequence was obtained from a woman older than 75 with active or convalescent COVID-19. The specimen sequenced was peripheral blood. This chain joins TRBV28 and TRBJ1-2; weak D call: TRBD1 (6 bases). CDR3: CATRGRGFSLDGYTF. The CDR3 DNA reads as TGTGCCACCCGGGGCAGGGGTTTTTCTTTGGATGGCTACACCTTC.